This T cell receptor (beta chain) was captured in a study of blood T cells in healthy people across ages (dated by TCRdb to 2013 to 2016). In the study overall: Template switching captured roughly one uniquely barcoded TCR beta cDNA molecule per two T cells in model experiments. The study measured age-related changes in TCR beta repertoire diversity using deep sequencing normalized with unique cDNA molecular identifiers. The donors were divided into four age groups: young (average about 16 years), middle-aged (around 41), aged (around 67) and long-lived (82). Donors of different ages were randomly distributed across sequencing lanes to avoid experimental bias. Two additional independent replicas of 1 million unique cDNA reads from the same blood draw were analyzed for two donors (one aged 18 to 30 and one aged 80 or older). What the authors observed across the whole study: As age increased, observed TCR beta diversity per million T cells dropped in a roughly linear way, and a significant reduction was already evident by age around 41. Compared with the aged group, the long-lived group had more naive CD4+ T cells, fewer expanded clones and increased TCR diversity, a pattern suggesting age selection. Because profiling used bulk unsorted PBMCs, naive and antigen-experienced compartments could not be compared conclusively. The percentage of naive T cells measured by flow cytometry correlated strongly with observed TCR beta diversity. Donor CMV infection status was unknown, potentially confounding age-related changes in expanded clonotypes. Total diversity estimates from one million sequenced T cells were considered lower bounds and underestimates.

Concerning this clonotype: Its antigen is still unknown. No much larger clonotype is one base removed from it; base qualities were not supplied.

The roughly 38 donors, aged about 6 to 95 years, were systemically healthy Caucasian individuals from Russia. Each donor gave approximately 10 milliliters of peripheral blood, collected into EDTA-treated Vacutainer tubes. PBMCs were isolated by Ficoll-Paque density-gradient centrifugation, with at least 7 million obtained per sample. Trizol reagent was used to extract total RNA from the PBMCs, yielding at least 6 micrograms per sample. For every donor, an aliquot of PBMCs went through flow cytometry to measure the percentages of naive CD45RAhigh/CD27high T cells. Library creation used 5' RACE. TCRdb shows the sequencer as Illumina HiSeq 2500. A second PCR of roughly 7 to 12 cycles was run with a J-beta primer mix and a sample-barcoded 5' primer. A template-switch 5' adaptor carrying 12 random nucleotides introduced a unique molecular identifier onto each TCR beta cDNA molecule. Each sample yielded at least 3 million CDR3-containing paired-end reads. First-strand cDNA synthesis was performed from all RNA using the Mint cDNA synthesis kit, with priming by a TRBC-specific oligonucleotide. After uracil-DNA glycosylase treatment, a first 18-cycle PCR used universal primers M1SS and BC2_uni_R on all cDNA. Per the authors' processing: Normalization of each sample was performed by random selection of 1 million high-quality reads, each carrying a distinct molecular identifier. Reads sharing molecular identifiers were discarded rather than binned into consensus sequences. MiTCR, with a Q25 quality threshold and the strictest error-elimination algorithm, was used for CDR3 identification, clonotype clustering and error correction. A nonparametric unseen species model with Euler transformation was used to estimate lower-bound total TCR beta diversity. The public reads were reprocessed in TCRdb via fastp at Q25 and MiXCR, keeping in-frame beta chains. Merged by CDR3 protein, the rows form single entries marked with the most common genes and DNA. The V and J calls, along with clone size, are taken from TCRdb and not from the paper's own processing. Within this sample are approximately 1,000,000 distinct CDR3 sequences, with under 40% of them counted one time only. Together, the top ten hold about an eighth of the sample.

V is cut by 2 bases and J by 2 bases, and the space between the germline ends is 10 bases. The germline V gene specifies MNHEY as CDR1 and SVGEGT as CDR2. Reading from cysteine to phenylalanine, the CDR3 counts 15 amino acids. Of the read, only the CDR3 DNA is kept; its 45 bases are in frame from base 1. The specimen sequenced was blood. The rearranged segments are TRBV6-2 or TRBV6-3 and TRBJ2-1, with the D call perhaps TRBD1 or TRBD2, each one matching 5 bases. This sequence originates from a man in his late teens or twenties in good health. This receptor has the CDR3 CASSYAGGPYNEQFF. The sequence in DNA is TGTGCCAGCAGTTACGCTGGGGGACCCTACAATGAGCAGTTCTTC.